This T cell receptor (beta chain) was observed in a study of shared clonotypes between healthy human individuals. Study details: Sampling drew on donors who were a couple of women and a few men aged 18 to 49. CD4 naive cells filled three plates per donor, CD4 memory three, CD8 naive two and CD8 memory one.

CDR1 and CDR2 (germline): SGHTA, FQGNSA. This CDR3 has 14 residues. The V gene lost 1 base and the J gene lost 6 bases, with 12 bases spanning the gap. About this clone: Its specificity is not known.

Data came from immunoSEQ multiplex PCR; TCRdb stores just in-frame clones and leaves some out. The sample lists over 950,000 clones, roughly 77% occurring once. Study-level results: Rarefaction indicated that sorted-subset sequencing remained incomplete although depth was large. Estimated richness values were generally larger in naive subsets than in memory subsets.

The sequenced sample consisted of memory CD4+ T cells from PBMCs. Indicated subset: CD45RA-negative fraction. The clonotype was recovered from a man aged 18 to 29 in good health. Some clones in this sample may be carry-over from other donors' samples. The chain links TRBV7-2 to TRBJ2-5; perhaps TRBD2 as D (5 bases). The CDR3 protein is CASSLVEGRQTQYF. As DNA, the CDR3 is TGTGCCAGCAGCTTAGTCGAGGGTCGGCAGACCCAGTACTTC.